The clone carrying this T cell receptor (beta chain) was seen only a few times. This CDR3 is built from 17 residues. This specimen belongs to a study of blood T cell repertoires in COVID-19. Study information: From the United States, Italy and Spain came samples of acute and convalescent COVID-19.

In the study's own analysis: Reference gene primer amplification gave estimated nucleated cell counts. The assay was immunoSEQ multiplex PCR, and TCRdb's table has in-frame clones only and misses some. The V and J calls and clone size come from that table; D and trimming were worked out from the DNA. Of 20,000 or so clones in the sample, 89% were seen once. The rearrangement uses TRBV21-1 and TRBJ2-2; the tabulated D call, TRBD1, remains unverified against the DNA. TRBV21-1 is assigned pseudogene status. Sequenced sample: peripheral blood. This TCR derives from a human donor in a cohort sampled during active COVID-19. The CDR3 DNA is TGTGCCAGCAGCCCATGGGCCGGACAGGCGAACACCGGGGAGCTGTTTTTT. It encodes CASSPWAGQANTGELFF.